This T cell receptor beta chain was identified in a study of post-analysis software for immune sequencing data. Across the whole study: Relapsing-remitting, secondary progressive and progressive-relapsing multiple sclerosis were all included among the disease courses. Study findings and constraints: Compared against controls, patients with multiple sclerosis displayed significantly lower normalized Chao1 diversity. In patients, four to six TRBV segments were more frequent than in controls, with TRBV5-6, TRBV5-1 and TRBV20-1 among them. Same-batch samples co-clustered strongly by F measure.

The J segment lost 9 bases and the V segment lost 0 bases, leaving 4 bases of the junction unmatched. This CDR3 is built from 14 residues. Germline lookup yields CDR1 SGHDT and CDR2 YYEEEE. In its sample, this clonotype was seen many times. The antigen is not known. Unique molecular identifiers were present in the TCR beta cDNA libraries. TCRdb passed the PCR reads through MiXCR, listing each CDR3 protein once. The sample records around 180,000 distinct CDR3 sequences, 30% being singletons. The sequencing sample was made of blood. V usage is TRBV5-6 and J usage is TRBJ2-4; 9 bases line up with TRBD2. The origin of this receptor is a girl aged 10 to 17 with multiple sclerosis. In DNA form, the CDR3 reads TGTGCCAGCAGCTTGGTTAGCGGGAGTGGCATTCAGTACTTC. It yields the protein CASSLVSGSGIQYF.